This T cell receptor beta chain was retrieved from a study of graft-versus-host responses after intestinal transplantation. The overall study: The transplants performed in recipients were multivisceral, liver-intestinal, or isolated intestinal. Findings of the study overall: Recipient marrow held GvH clones, some first seen in ileum or blood.

Assay: immunoSEQ multiplex PCR; the TCRdb copy retains only in-frame clones and omits some. The table records about 2,500 clones, 25% to 35% of them present only once. The ends were cut back, 6 bases at V and 1 base at J, with 7 bases in the middle. Germline CDR1 is SGHAT and CDR2 is FQDESV (reference sequence). The CDR3 sequence is 13 residues long. In this sample, this clone turned up a few times. Irradiated, violet-dye-labeled stimulators (approximately 200,000) were plated alongside approximately 200,000 CFSE-labeled responders. This specimen consisted of alloreactive CD4+ T cells from a mixed lymphocyte reaction culture, obtained before transplantation. As to subset: CFSE-low proliferating T cells sorted from approximately 6-day pre-transplant mixed lymphocyte reaction (GvH or HvG direction). This receptor was identified in a human patient who was an organ donor for intestinal transplantation. The chain joins TRBV11-1 to TRBJ1-5; D perhaps matches TRBD1 (6 bases). The DNA for the CDR3 is TGTGCCAGCAGTACAGGGAGCAATCAGCCCCAGCATTTT. It encodes CASSTGSNQPQHF.